A selection of T cell receptor beta chains follows, all from one sample in a study of CD8 T cells in Susac syndrome. Via MiXCR, TCRdb re-called the immunoSEQ multiplex PCR reads, giving one row per CDR3 protein. The sample includes some 220,000 distinct CDR3 sequences, 95% of them seen just once. The source material was CD4+ T cells from PBMCs. These receptors all come from a human donor with multiple sclerosis. CDR3s include the opening cysteine and the closing phenylalanine or tryptophan. The order of the fields is J gene, V gene, CDR3 protein.

j_call: TRBJ1-1
v_call: TRBV5-1
cdr3_aa: CASSSRPTKNTEAFF

j_call: TRBJ2-3
v_call: TRBV12-5
cdr3_aa: CASDAKDTQYF

j_call: TRBJ2-1
v_call: TRBV29-1
cdr3_aa: CSAEGLAAYNEQFF

j_call: TRBJ1-1
v_call: TRBV7-2
cdr3_aa: CASSPRSGMNTEAFF

j_call: TRBJ1-6
v_call: TRBV27
cdr3_aa: CASRRGLYRSYNSPLHF

j_call: TRBJ1-2
v_call: TRBV5-1
cdr3_aa: CASSLAFNGYTF

j_call: TRBJ2-3
v_call: TRBV12-5
cdr3_aa: CASGPTADTQYF

j_call: TRBJ2-3
v_call: TRBV20-1
cdr3_aa: CSALSLGTDTQYF

j_call: TRBJ1-2
v_call: TRBV20-1
cdr3_aa: CSARDPGEGSYGYTF

j_call: TRBJ2-6
v_call: TRBV18
cdr3_aa: CASSPGLGTGPSGANVLTF

j_call: TRBJ2-7
v_call: TRBV20-1
cdr3_aa: CSASKGSYEQYF

j_call: TRBJ1-4
v_call: TRBV29-1
cdr3_aa: CSVAEGSGQGINNEKLFF

j_call: TRBJ2-1
v_call: TRBV5-4
cdr3_aa: CASSFSGPWDNEQFF

j_call: TRBJ2-1
v_call: TRBV12-5
cdr3_aa: CASGPGILTSGKVDEQFF

j_call: TRBJ2-7
v_call: TRBV6-5
cdr3_aa: CASSSSGRSYEQYF

j_call: TRBJ2-7
v_call: TRBV30
cdr3_aa: CAWTEEGLPYEQYF

j_call: TRBJ1-1
v_call: TRBV29-1
cdr3_aa: CSFRRANTEAFF

j_call: TRBJ1-2
v_call: TRBV20-1
cdr3_aa: CSARDPVGGVYGYTF

j_call: TRBJ2-3
v_call: TRBV20-1
cdr3_aa: CSAGLRTSGTDTQYF

j_call: TRBJ2-7
v_call: TRBV20-1
cdr3_aa: CSASPYVLGEQYF

j_call: TRBJ1-5
v_call: TRBV6-5
cdr3_aa: CASSYQPGPHQPQHF

j_call: TRBJ1-5
v_call: TRBV9
cdr3_aa: CASSQEGTAQPQHF

j_call: TRBJ1-1
v_call: TRBV19
cdr3_aa: CASSPRQGNTEAFF

j_call: TRBJ2-3
v_call: TRBV29-1
cdr3_aa: CSVEEGPPLRTDTQYF

j_call: TRBJ1-2
v_call: TRBV20-1
cdr3_aa: CSARAGYGYTF

j_call: TRBJ2-5
v_call: TRBV12-3/TRBV12-4
cdr3_aa: CASSLSTTGFGETQYF

j_call: TRBJ2-1
v_call: TRBV5-4
cdr3_aa: CASSLSSHEQFF

j_call: TRBJ2-1
v_call: TRBV25-1
cdr3_aa: CASSERGRYNEQFF

j_call: TRBJ2-1
v_call: TRBV20-1
cdr3_aa: CSAVAYSSYNEQFF

j_call: TRBJ2-5
v_call: TRBV9
cdr3_aa: CASSVAAGERETQYF

j_call: TRBJ2-3
v_call: TRBV3-1
cdr3_aa: CASSQAGLAGGRRTDTQYF

j_call: TRBJ1-2
v_call: TRBV7-8
cdr3_aa: CASSLDQGMDGYTF

j_call: TRBJ2-5
v_call: TRBV20-1
cdr3_aa: CSATDLSEQETQYF

j_call: TRBJ2-6
v_call: TRBV5-1
cdr3_aa: CASADTGANVLTF

j_call: TRBJ2-5
v_call: TRBV7-9
cdr3_aa: CASSPDEVGETQYF

j_call: TRBJ2-1
v_call: TRBV25-1
cdr3_aa: CASSGRGGRSFNEQFF

j_call: TRBJ2-7
v_call: TRBV5-1
cdr3_aa: CASSPPTSGREKQYF

j_call: TRBJ1-2
v_call: TRBV29-1
cdr3_aa: CSVEQNYGYTF

j_call: TRBJ2-3
v_call: TRBV6-2/TRBV6-3
cdr3_aa: CASSYRTSVADTQYF

j_call: TRBJ1-1
v_call: TRBV6-5
cdr3_aa: CASSYGEQGQAFF

j_call: TRBJ2-1
v_call: TRBV25-1
cdr3_aa: CASSDATGSDEQFF

j_call: TRBJ2-3
v_call: TRBV5-1
cdr3_aa: CASSSGGDTDTQYF

j_call: TRBJ1-5
v_call: TRBV30
cdr3_aa: CAWSAGGSNQPQHF

j_call: TRBJ2-5
v_call: TRBV4-2
cdr3_aa: CASSQARGKQIQETQYF

j_call: TRBJ1-4
v_call: TRBV12-3/TRBV12-4
cdr3_aa: CASSFGSSPATNEKLFF

j_call: TRBJ2-7
v_call: TRBV20-1
cdr3_aa: CSAQQGAGESYEQYF

j_call: TRBJ1-6
v_call: TRBV27
cdr3_aa: CASSLGRVSYNSPLHF

j_call: TRBJ2-3
v_call: TRBV7-9
cdr3_aa: CASSLASRDTQYF

j_call: TRBJ1-1
v_call: TRBV20-1
cdr3_aa: CSARVWGTEAFF

j_call: TRBJ2-1
v_call: TRBV28
cdr3_aa: CASSSYGGRGYNEQFF

j_call: TRBJ2-7
v_call: TRBV7-9
cdr3_aa: CASSQGTGLYEQYF

j_call: TRBJ2-7
v_call: TRBV30
cdr3_aa: CAWSRIGLAGGTSSYEQYF

j_call: TRBJ1-5
v_call: TRBV20-1
cdr3_aa: CSARQGVDQPQHF

j_call: TRBJ2-2
v_call: TRBV7-9
cdr3_aa: CASSSIAGVNTGELFF

j_call: TRBJ2-1
v_call: TRBV9
cdr3_aa: CASSVRPYNEQFF

j_call: TRBJ2-7
v_call: TRBV9
cdr3_aa: CASSVVARGEQYF

j_call: TRBJ2-5
v_call: TRBV29-1
cdr3_aa: CSVFGGQETQYF

j_call: TRBJ2-1
v_call: TRBV19
cdr3_aa: CASSQSQGRNEQFF

j_call: TRBJ2-3
v_call: TRBV3-1
cdr3_aa: CASSPEDPGPRELTDTQYF

j_call: TRBJ2-7
v_call: TRBV20-1
cdr3_aa: CSARRTAAEREQYF